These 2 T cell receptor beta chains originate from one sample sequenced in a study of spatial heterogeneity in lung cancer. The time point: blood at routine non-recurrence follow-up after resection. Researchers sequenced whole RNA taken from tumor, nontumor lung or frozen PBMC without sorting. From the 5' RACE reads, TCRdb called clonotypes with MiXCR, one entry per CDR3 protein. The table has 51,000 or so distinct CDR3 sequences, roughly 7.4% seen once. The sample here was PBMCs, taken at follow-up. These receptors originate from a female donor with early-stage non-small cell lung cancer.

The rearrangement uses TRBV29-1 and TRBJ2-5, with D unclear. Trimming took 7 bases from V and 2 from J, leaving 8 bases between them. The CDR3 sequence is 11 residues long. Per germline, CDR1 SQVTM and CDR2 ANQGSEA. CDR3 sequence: CSGRRQETQYF. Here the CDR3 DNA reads TGCAGCGGCCGGAGACAAGAGACCCAGTACTTC. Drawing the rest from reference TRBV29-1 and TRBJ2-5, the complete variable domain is SAVISQKPSRDICQRGTSLTIQCQVDSQVTMMFWYRQQPGQSLTLIATANQGSEATYESGFVIDKFPISRPNLTFSTLTVSNMSPEDSSIYLCSGRRQETQYFGPGTRLLVL.

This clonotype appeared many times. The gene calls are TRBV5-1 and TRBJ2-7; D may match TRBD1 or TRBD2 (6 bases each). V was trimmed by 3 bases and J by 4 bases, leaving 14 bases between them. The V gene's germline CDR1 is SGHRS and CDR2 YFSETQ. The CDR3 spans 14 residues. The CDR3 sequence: CASSSEGGGYEQYF. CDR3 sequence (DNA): TGCGCCAGCAGCTCGGAGGGGGGCGGATACGAGCAGTACTTC.